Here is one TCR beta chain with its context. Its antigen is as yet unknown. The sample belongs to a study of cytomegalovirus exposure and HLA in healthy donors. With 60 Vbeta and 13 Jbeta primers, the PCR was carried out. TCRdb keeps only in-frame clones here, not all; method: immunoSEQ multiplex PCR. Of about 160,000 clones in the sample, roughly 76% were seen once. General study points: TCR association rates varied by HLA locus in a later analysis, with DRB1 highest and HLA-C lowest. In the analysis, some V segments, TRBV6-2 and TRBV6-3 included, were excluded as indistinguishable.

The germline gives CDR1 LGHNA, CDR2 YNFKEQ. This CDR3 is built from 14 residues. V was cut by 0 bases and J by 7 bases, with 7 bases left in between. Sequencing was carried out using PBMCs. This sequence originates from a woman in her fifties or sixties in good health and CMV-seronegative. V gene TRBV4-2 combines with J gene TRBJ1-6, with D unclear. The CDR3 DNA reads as TGTGCCAGCAGCCAAGATTTAGAGAATTCACCCCTCCACTTT. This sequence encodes CASSQDLENSPLHF.